This passage covers 18 T cell receptor beta chains from one sample sequenced in a study of shared clonotypes between healthy human individuals. TCRdb keeps only in-frame clones here, not all; method: immunoSEQ multiplex PCR. This table holds some 500,000 clones, around 95% found once. Source material: naive CD4+ T cells sorted from blood. Subset given: CD45RA+ positively selected. These receptors were obtained from a woman younger than 45 in good health.

The chain joins TRBV19 to TRBJ2-7, with D tentatively TRBD1 (5 bases). Trimming took off 4 bases at V and 3 bases at J, with 13 bases between the two ends. This CDR3 region has 14 residues. Germline CDR1 is LNHDA and CDR2 is SQIVND (reference sequence). CDR3 bases: TGTGCCAGTAGTACTCTTCAGGGTGACTACGAGCAGTACTTC. Encoded protein: CASSTLQGDYEQYF.

The chain employs TRBV28 and TRBJ2-1; 8 nucleotides match TRBD2. V gave up 6 bases and J gave up 8 bases; unmatched junction bases: 12. Germline V gives CDR1 MDHEN, CDR2 SYDVKM. CDR3 length equals 15 residues. The CDR3 DNA reads TGTGCCAGCAGCACTCTAGCGGGTCTTAGCTATGAGCAGTTCTTC. It is translated as CASSTLAGLSYEQFF.

The genes are TRBV9 and TRBJ2-3, with D uncertain. This CDR3 is 14 amino acids long. The V gene lost 5 bases and the J gene lost 0 bases, with 10 bases spanning the gap. CDR1 SGDLS and CDR2 YYNGEE come from the germline V gene. The CDR3 DNA is TGTGCCAGCAGTCTCACCTCTAGCACAGATACGCAGTATTTT. Translating gives CASSLTSSTDTQYF.

The J gene is TRBJ1-5, the V gene TRBV27, with 9 bases matching TRBD1. V gave up 5 bases and J gave up 6 bases; unmatched junction bases: 8. Germline values: CDR1 MNHEY, CDR2 SMNVEV (reference sequence). This CDR3 region has 15 residues. CDR3 bases: TGTGCCAGCAGTCAGGGGACAGGGTGGTCTCAGCCCCAGCATTTT. This encodes CASSQGTGWSQPQHF.

The rearrangement joins TRBV4-1 to TRBJ2-3; D not resolved. Per germline, CDR1 MGHRA and CDR2 YSYEKL. V was trimmed by 5 bases and J by 1 base, leaving 10 bases between them. The CDR3 contains 14 residues. CDR3 nucleotides: TGCGCCAGCAGCACCCCCCCTGGCACAGATACGCAGTATTTT. Its protein product is CASSTPPGTDTQYF.

The CDR3 coding sequence is TGTGCCAGCTCTATAGAGTCCCCGGGGCCATACGAGCAGTACTTC. Protein product: CASSIESPGPYEQYF. The chain is built from TRBV2 and TRBJ2-7; possibly TRBD1 or TRBD2 for D (5 bases each). Germline CDR1 is SNHLY and CDR2 is FYNNEI. Deletions cut 8 bases from V and 4 bases from J, with 21 bases between. This CDR3 has 15 amino acids. Variable domain in full (rest from reference TRBV2 and TRBJ2-7): EPEVTQTPSHQVTQMGQEVILRCVPISNHLYFYWYRQILGQKVEFLVSFYNNEISEKSEIFDDQFSVERPDGSNFTLKIRSTKLEDSAMYFCASSIESPGPYEQYFGPGTRLTVT.

This sequence joins TRBV6-5 and TRBJ1-5, with D tentatively TRBD1 (6 bases). CDR1 is MNHEY and CDR2 is SVGAGI in the germline V gene. Trimming pared 6 bases from V and 8 bases from J, leaving 11 bases between. The CDR3 length is 12 residues. The CDR3 region has the DNA TGTGCCAGCAGACAGGGTTTGGAGCCCCAGCATTTT. This translates into CASRQGLEPQHF.

CDR3 residues: CASREISNEKLFF. In DNA form, the CDR3 reads TGTGCCAGCAGGGAGATTTCGAATGAAAAACTGTTTTTT. This rearrangement joins TRBV11-2 to TRBJ1-4; D unclear. Germline V gene data show CDR1 as SGHAT and CDR2 as FQNNGV. V lost 6 bases, J lost 5 bases, and 10 bases lay in between. The CDR3 has 13 amino acids.

The chain carries TRBV15 and TRBJ2-5, with 9 bases matching TRBD1. V shed 3 bases and J 2 bases; nucleotides not matched to a gene: 1. This CDR3 has 14 residues. Germline V gene sequence: CDR1 LNHNV, CDR2 YYDKDF (reference sequence). CDR3 sequence: CATSSGTGQETQYF. In DNA, the CDR3 is TGTGCCACCAGCAGCGGGACAGGGCAAGAGACCCAGTACTTC.

The genes are TRBV29-1 and TRBJ2-3; 11 bases align to TRBD2. Germline V CDR1 and CDR2: SQVTM, ANQGSEA. This CDR3 is 14 amino acids long. V lost 6 bases to trimming and J lost 1 base; unmatched junction nucleotides: 3. The CDR3 reads CSVMGLAGTDTQYF. CDR3 DNA: TGCAGCGTGATGGGACTAGCGGGCACAGATACGCAGTATTTT.

The gene calls are TRBV5-1 and TRBJ2-3, with TRBD2 matching over 16 bases. The CDR3 contains 17 residues. The trim removed 4 bases at V and 1 base at J, leaving 3 bases unmatched. Germline V gene lookup returns CDR1 SGHRS and CDR2 YFSETQ. The CDR3 nucleotides are TGCGCCAGCAGCCCGGGACTAGCGGGAGGGCGCACAGATACGCAGTATTTT. It is translated as CASSPGLAGGRTDTQYF.

This chain connects TRBV2 to TRBJ1-5, with D unclear. CDR3 length: 15 residues. With 6 bases removed from V and 0 bases from J, the gap between germline ends came to 12 bases. Germline assignment: CDR1 SNHLY and CDR2 FYNNEI. This CDR3 is CASSRESYSNQPQHF. The CDR3 coding sequence is TGTGCCAGCAGCCGGGAGAGTTATAGCAATCAGCCCCAGCATTTT. Full variable domain (remainder filled in from reference TRBV2 and TRBJ1-5): EPEVTQTPSHQVTQMGQEVILRCVPISNHLYFYWYRQILGQKVEFLVSFYNNEISEKSEIFDDQFSVERPDGSNFTLKIRSTKLEDSAMYFCASSRESYSNQPQHFGDGTRLSIL.

This clone was seen a handful of times. The chain links TRBV6-5 to TRBJ1-5, with D perhaps matching TRBD1 (6 bases). CDR3 length equals 13 residues. Germline assignment: CDR1 MNHEY and CDR2 SVGAGI. V was clipped by 4 bases and J by 4 bases, with 8 bases between them. CDR3 nucleotides: TGTGCCAGCAGTTTACAGGGAAATCAGCCCCAGCATTTT. Translated: CASSLQGNQPQHF.

The chain couples TRBV28 to TRBJ1-2; 12 bases align to TRBD1. CDR1 and CDR2 from the germline V gene are MDHEN and SYDVKM. The length of the CDR3 is 15 residues. Trimming at V came to 6 bases and at J to 7 bases, leaving 9 bases not matched to a gene. Written as DNA, the CDR3 is TGTGCCAGCAGGCCTGGCGGGACAGGGGGCTCTGGCTACACCTTC. It specifies CASRPGGTGGSGYTF.

A few counts support this clone. The rearrangement links TRBV4-1 to TRBJ1-2; D unclear. This CDR3 has 15 residues. The ends were cut back, 3 bases at V and 8 bases at J, with 19 bases in the middle. Germline lookup yields CDR1 MGHRA and CDR2 YSYEKL. The CDR3 DNA is TGCGCCAGCAGCCAGGAAGGTTGGCGGAATGAGGGCTACACCTTC. The encoded protein is CASSQEGWRNEGYTF.

This clone turned up a few times. J is TRBJ2-2 and V is TRBV6-1; 7 bases are shared with TRBD1. J was trimmed by 6 bases and V by 6 bases; bases with no gene match: 4. The CDR3 runs 13 residues. In germline, CDR1 is MNHNS, CDR2 SASEGT. The DNA of the CDR3 is TGTGCCAGCAGGACCCAGGGGGCCGGGGAGCTGTTTTTT. This gives the protein CASRTQGAGELFF.

The chain links TRBV25-1 to TRBJ2-7, with 8 bases matching TRBD1. The V segment lost 7 bases and the J segment 5 bases; nucleotides outside the gene matches: 10. Per germline, CDR1 MGHDK and CDR2 SYGVNS. This CDR3 contains 14 residues. The CDR3 here is CASNPTGVFHEQYF. In nucleotides, the CDR3 is TGTGCCAGCAACCCGACAGGGGTGTTCCACGAGCAGTACTTC.

The chain combines TRBV2 with TRBJ2-7; D call uncertain. CDR3 size: 13 residues. The ends were cut back, 2 bases at V and 3 bases at J, with 8 bases in the middle. Germline V gene lookup returns CDR1 SNHLY and CDR2 FYNNEI. CDR3 residues: CASSEQGYYEQYF. The DNA for the CDR3 is TGTGCCAGCAGTGAACAAGGGTACTACGAGCAGTACTTC.